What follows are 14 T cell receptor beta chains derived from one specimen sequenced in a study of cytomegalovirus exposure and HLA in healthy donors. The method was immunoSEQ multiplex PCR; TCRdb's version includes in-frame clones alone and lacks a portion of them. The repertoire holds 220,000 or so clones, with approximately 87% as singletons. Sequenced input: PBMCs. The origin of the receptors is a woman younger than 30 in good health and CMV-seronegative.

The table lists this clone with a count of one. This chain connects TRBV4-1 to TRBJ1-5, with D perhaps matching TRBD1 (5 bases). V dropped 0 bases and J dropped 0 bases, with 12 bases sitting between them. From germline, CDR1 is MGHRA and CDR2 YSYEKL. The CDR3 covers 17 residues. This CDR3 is CASSQDYGGISNQPQHF. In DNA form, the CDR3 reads TGCGCCAGCAGCCAAGATTACGGGGGGATTAGCAATCAGCCCCAGCATTTT.

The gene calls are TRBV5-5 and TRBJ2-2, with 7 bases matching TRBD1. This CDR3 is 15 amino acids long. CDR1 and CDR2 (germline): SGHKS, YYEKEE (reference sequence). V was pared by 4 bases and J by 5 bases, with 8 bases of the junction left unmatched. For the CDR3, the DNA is TGTGCCAGCAGCCAACGACAGGGTCGAACCGGGGAGCTGTTTTTT. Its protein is CASSQRQGRTGELFF.

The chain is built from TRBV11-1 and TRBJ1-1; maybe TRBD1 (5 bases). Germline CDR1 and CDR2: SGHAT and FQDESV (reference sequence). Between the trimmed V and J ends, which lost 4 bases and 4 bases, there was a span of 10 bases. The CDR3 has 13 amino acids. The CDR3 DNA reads TGTGCCAGCAGCTCACAGGTAGCCACTGAAGCTTTCTTT. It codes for CASSSQVATEAFF.

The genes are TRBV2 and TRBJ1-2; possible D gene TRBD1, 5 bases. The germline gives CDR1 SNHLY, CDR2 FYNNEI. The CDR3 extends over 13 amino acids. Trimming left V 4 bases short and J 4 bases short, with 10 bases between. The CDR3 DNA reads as TGTGCCAGCAGTGCCCAGGGCCTCTATGGCTACACCTTC. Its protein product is CASSAQGLYGYTF.

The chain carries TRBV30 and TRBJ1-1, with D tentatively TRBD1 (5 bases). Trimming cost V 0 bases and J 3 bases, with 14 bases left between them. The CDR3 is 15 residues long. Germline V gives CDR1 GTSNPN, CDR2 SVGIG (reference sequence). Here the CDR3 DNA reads TGTGCCTGGAGTGTGGGGTGGGGGGACCACACTGAAGCTTTCTTT. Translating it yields CAWSVGWGDHTEAFF.

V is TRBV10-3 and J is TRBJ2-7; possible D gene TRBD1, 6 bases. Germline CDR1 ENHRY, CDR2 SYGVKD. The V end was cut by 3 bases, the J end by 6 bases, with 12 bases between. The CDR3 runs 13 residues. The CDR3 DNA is TGTGCCATCAGTGATTCCGGGACAATCGAGCAGTACTTC. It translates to CAISDSGTIEQYF.

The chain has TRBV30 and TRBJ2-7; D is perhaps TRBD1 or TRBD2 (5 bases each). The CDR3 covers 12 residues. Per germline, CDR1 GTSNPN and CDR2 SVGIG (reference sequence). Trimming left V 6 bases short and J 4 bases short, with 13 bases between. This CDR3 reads CACRLGVYEQYF. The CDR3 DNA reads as TGTGCCTGCCGCCTGGGGGTGTACGAGCAGTACTTC.

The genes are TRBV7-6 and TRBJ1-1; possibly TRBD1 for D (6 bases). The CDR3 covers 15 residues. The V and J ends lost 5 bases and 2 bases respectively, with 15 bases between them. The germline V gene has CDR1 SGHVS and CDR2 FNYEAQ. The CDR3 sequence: CASSTPTGVNTEAFF. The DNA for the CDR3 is TGTGCCAGCAGCACCCCGACAGGTGTCAACACTGAAGCTTTCTTT.

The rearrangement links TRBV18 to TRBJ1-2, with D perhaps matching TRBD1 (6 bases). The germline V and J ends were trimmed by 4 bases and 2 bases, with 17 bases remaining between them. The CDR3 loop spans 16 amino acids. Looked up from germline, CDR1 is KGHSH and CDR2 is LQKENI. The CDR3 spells CASSLLLGGENYGYTF. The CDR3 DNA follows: TGTGCCAGCTCACTCCTCTTAGGGGGGGAGAACTATGGCTACACCTTC.

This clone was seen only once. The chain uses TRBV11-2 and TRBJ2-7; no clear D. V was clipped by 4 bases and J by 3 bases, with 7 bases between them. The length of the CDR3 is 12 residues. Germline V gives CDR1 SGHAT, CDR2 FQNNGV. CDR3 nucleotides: TGTGCCAGCAGCTCCGGTTTCTACGAGCAGTACTTC. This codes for CASSSGFYEQYF.

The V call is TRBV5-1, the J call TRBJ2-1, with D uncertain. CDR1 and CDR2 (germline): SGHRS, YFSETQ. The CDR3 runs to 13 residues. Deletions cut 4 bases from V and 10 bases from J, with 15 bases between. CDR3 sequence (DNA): TGCGCCAGCAGCCGATACGAGGTCCAGGAGCAGTTCTTC. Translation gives CASSRYEVQEQFF.

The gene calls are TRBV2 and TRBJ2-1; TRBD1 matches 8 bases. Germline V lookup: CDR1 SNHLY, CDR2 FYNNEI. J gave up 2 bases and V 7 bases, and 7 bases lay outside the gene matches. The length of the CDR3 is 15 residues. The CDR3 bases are TGTGCCAGCAACAGACAGGGGACTCCCTACAATGAGCAGTTCTTC. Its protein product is CASNRQGTPYNEQFF.

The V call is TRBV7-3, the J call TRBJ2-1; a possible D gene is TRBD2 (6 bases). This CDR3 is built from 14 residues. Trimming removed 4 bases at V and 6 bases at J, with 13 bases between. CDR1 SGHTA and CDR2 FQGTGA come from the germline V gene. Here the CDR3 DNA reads TGTGCCAGCAGCTCAAGACTAGACAGCAATGAGCAGTTCTTC. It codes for CASSSRLDSNEQFF.

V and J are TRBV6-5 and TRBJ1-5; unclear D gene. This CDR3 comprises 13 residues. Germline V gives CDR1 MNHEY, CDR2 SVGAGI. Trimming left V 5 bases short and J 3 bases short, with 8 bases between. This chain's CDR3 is CASSTGLNQPQHF. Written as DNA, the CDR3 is TGTGCCAGCAGTACGGGTCTCAATCAGCCCCAGCATTTT.